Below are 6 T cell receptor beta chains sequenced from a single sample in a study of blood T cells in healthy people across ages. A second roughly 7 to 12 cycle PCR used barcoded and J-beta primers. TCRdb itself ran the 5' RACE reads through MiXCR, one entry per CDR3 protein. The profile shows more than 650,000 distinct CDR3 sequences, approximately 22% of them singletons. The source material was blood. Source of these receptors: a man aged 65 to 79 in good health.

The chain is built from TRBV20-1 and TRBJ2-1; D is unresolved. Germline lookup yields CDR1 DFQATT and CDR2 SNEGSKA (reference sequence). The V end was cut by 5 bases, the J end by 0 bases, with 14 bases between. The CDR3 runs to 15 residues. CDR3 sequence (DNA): TGCAGTGCTGGGAACCCGACGAGCTCCTACAATGAGCAGTTCTTC. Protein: CSAGNPTSSYNEQFF.

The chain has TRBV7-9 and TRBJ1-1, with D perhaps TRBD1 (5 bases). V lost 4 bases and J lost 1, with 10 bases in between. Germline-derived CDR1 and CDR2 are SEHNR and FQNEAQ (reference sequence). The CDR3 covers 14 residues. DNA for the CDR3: TGTGCCAGCAGCTGGGTGCAGGGGAACACTGAAGCTTTCTTT. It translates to CASSWVQGNTEAFF. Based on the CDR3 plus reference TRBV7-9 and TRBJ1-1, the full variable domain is DTGVSQNPRHKITKRGQNVTFRCDPISEHNRLYWYRQTLGQGPEFLTYFQNEAQLEKSRLLSDRFSAERPKGSFSTLEIQRTEQGDSAMYLCASSWVQGNTEAFFGQGTRLTVV.

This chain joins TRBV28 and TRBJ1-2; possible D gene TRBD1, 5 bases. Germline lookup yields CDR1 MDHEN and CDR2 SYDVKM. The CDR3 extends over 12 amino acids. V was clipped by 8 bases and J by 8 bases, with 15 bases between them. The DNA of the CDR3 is TGTGCCAGCGACGGGGGGTTTGGGGGCTACACCTTC. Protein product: CASDGGFGGYTF.

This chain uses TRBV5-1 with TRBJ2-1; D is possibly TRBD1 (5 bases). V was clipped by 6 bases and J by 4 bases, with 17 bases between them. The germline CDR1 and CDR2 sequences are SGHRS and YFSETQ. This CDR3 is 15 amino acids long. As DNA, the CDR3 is TGCGCCAGCAAAGTGGGTCAGGGCTCGTACAATGAGCAGTTCTTC. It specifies CASKVGQGSYNEQFF.

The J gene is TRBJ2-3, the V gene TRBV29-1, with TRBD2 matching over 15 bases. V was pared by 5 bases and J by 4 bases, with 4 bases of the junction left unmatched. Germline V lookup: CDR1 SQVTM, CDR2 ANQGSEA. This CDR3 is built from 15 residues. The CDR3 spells CSVLGLAGGSDTQYF. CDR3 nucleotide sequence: TGCAGCGTTCTTGGACTAGCGGGAGGGTCAGATACGCAGTATTTT.

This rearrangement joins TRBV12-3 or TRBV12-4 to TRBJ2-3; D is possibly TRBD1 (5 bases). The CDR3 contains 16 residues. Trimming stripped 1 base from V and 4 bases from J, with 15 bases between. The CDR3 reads CASSLGRVQSADTQYF. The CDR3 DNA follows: TGTGCCAGCAGTTTAGGCAGGGTACAGAGCGCAGATACGCAGTATTTT.